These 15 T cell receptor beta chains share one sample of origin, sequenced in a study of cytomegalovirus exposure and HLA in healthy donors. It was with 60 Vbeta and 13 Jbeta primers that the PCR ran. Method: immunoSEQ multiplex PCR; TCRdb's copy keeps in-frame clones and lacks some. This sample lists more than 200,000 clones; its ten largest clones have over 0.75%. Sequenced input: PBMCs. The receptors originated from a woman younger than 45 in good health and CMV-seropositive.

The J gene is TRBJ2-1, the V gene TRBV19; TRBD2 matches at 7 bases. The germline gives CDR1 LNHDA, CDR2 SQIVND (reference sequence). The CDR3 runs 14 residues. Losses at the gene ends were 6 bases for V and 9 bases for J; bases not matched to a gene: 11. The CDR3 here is CASSPWEGQGEQFF. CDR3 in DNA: TGTGCCAGTAGCCCCTGGGAGGGCCAGGGTGAGCAGTTCTTC. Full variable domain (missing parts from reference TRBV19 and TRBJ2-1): DGGITQSPKYLFRKEGQNVTLSCEQNLNHDAMYWYRQDPGQGLRLIYYSQIVNDFQKGDIAEGYSVSREKKESFPLTVTSAQKNPTAFYLCASSPWEGQGEQFFGPGTRLTVL.

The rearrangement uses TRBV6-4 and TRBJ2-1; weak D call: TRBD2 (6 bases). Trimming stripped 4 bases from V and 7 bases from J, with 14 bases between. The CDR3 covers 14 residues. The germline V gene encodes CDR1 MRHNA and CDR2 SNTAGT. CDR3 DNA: TGTGCCAGCAGTGTGGAGGGAGGTGTAAATGAGCAGTTCTTC. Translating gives CASSVEGGVNEQFF.

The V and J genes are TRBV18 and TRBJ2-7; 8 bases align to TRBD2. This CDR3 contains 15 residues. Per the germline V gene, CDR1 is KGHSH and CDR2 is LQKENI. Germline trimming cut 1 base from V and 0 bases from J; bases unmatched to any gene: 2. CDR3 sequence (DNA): TGTGCCAGCTCACCACAGAGCGGGAGCTCCTACGAGCAGTACTTC. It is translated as CASSPQSGSSYEQYF. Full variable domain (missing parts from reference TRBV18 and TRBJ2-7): NAGVMQNPRHLVRRRGQEARLRCSPMKGHSHVYWYRQLPEEGLKFMVYLQKENIIDESGMPKERFSAEFPKEGPSILRIQQVVRGDSAAYFCASSPQSGSSYEQYFGPGTRLTVT.

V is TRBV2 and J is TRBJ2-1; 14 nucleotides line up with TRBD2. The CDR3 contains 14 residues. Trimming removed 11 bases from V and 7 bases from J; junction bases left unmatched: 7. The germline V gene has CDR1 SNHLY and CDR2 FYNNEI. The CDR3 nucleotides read TGTGCCGAATCCGGGACTAGCGGGAGTAATGAGCAGTTCTTC. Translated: CAESGTSGSNEQFF.

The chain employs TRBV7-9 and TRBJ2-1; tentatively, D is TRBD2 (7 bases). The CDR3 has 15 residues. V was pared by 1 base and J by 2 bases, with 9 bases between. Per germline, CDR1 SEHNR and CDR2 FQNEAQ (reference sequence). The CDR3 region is CASSLGGGAYNEQFF. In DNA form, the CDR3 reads TGTGCCAGCAGCTTAGGCGGGGGCGCCTACAATGAGCAGTTCTTC.

As DNA, the CDR3 is TGTGCCATCAGTGAGTCCGACAGCAGCAATCAGCCCCAGCATTTT. Its protein product is CAISESDSSNQPQHF. The chain is built from TRBV10-3 and TRBJ1-5, with D possibly TRBD1 on 5 matching bases. The ends were cut back, 0 bases at V and 1 base at J, with 7 bases in the middle. The CDR3 is 15 residues long. The V gene's germline CDR1 is ENHRY and CDR2 SYGVKD.

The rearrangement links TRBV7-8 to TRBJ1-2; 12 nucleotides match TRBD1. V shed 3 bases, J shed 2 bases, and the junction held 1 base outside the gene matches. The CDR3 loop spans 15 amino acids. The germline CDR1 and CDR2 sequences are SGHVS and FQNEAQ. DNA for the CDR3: TGTGCCAGCAGCTTGGGACAGGGGGCGAACTATGGCTACACCTTC. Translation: CASSLGQGANYGYTF.

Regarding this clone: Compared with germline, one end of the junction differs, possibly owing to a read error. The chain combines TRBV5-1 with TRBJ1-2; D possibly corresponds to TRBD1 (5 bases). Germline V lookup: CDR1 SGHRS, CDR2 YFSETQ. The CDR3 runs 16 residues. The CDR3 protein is CASTLAQGGPYYGYTF. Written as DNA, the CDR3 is TGCGCCAGCACCTTGGCTCAGGGTGGGCCTTATTATGGCTACACCTTC.

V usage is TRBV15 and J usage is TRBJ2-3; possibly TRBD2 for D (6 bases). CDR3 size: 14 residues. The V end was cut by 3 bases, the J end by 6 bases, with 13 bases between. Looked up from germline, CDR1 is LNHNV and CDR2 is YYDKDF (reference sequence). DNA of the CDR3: TGTGCCACCAGCAGGGGGGTTCTAGCGGATACGCAGTATTTT. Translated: CATSRGVLADTQYF. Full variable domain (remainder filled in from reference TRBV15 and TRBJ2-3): DAMVIQNPRYQVTQFGKPVTLSCSQTLNHNVMYWYQQKSSQAPKLLFHYYDKDFNNEADTPDNFQSRRPNTSFCFLDIRSPGLGDTAMYLCATSRGVLADTQYFGPGTRLTVL.

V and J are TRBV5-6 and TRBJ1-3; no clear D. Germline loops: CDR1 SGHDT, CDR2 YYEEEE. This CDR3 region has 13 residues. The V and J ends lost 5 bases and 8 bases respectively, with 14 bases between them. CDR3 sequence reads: CASSLRRFDTIYF. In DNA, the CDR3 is TGTGCCAGCAGTTTGAGGCGGTTCGACACCATATATTTT.

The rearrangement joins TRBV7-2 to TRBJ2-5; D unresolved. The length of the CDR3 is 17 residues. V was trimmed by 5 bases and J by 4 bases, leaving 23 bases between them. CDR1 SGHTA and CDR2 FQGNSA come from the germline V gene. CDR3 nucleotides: TGTGCCAGCAGCCGAAATTCAGGAAGGAACGTGGGAGAGACCCAGTACTTC. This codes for CASSRNSGRNVGETQYF.

The CDR3 spells CASSLAGSGNTIYF. For the CDR3, the DNA is TGTGCCAGCAGCTTGGCGGGGTCCGGAAACACCATATATTTT. The gene calls are TRBV5-6 and TRBJ1-3, with D hard to call. V was clipped by 0 bases and J by 4 bases, with 8 bases between them. CDR1 and CDR2 from the germline V gene are SGHDT and YYEEEE. The CDR3 loop spans 14 amino acids.

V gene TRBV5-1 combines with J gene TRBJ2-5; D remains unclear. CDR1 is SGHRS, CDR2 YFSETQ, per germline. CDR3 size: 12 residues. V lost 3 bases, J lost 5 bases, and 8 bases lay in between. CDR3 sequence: CASSYNMETQYF. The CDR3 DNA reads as TGCGCCAGCAGCTATAACATGGAGACCCAGTACTTC.

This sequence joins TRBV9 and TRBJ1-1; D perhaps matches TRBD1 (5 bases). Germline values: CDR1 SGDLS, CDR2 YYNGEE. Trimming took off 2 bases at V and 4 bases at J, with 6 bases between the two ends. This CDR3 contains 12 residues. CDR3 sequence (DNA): TGTGCCAGCAGCGTTCAGGGCACTGAAGCTTTCTTT. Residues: CASSVQGTEAFF.

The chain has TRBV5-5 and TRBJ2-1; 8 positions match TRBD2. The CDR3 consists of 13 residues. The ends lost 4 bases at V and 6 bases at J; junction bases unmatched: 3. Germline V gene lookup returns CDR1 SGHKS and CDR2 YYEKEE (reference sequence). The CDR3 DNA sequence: TGTGCCAGCAGCAGGGGACTAGTCAATGAGCAGTTCTTC. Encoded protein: CASSRGLVNEQFF.